The rows below give T cell receptor beta chains drawn from one sample of a study of long-term antiretroviral therapy in people with HIV. Clones were read by immunoSEQ multiplex PCR, and TCRdb kept only the in-frame ones, dropping some. The table includes over 25,000 clones, roughly 80% detected once. The source was unsorted PBMCs, collected 3 years after starting antiretroviral therapy. These receptors came from a middle-aged man with HIV. CDR3s include the opening cysteine and the closing phenylalanine or tryptophan. The D gene is left open where the match is weak. Not every row has a clone size; where given, it reads once, few, many or a size class.

>-|TRBJ2-7|TRBV4-1|13|-
CASSHPGSYEQYF
TGCGCCAGCAGCCATCCGGGCTCCTACGAGCAGTACTTC
>-|TRBJ1-1|TRBV2|13|-
CASSGGQNTEAFF
TGTGCCAGCAGTGGCGGGCAGAACACTGAAGCTTTCTTT
>TRBD2|TRBJ2-3|TRBV19|15|-
CASSPGGAWTDTQYF
TGTGCCAGTAGCCCGGGGGGGGCTTGGACAGATACGCAGTATTTT
>-|TRBJ1-5|TRBV6-5|11|-
CASSPSQPQHF
TGTGCCAGCAGTCCCTCTCAGCCCCAGCATTTT
>-|TRBJ2-7|TRBV19|14|few
CASSTIGSSYEQYF
TGTGCCAGTAGTACTATAGGGTCCTCCTACGAGCAGTACTTC
>-|TRBJ1-5|TRBV7-9|14|few
CASSQEGSNQPQHF
TGTGCCAGCAGCCAGGAAGGGAGCAATCAGCCCCAGCATTTT
>TRBD2|TRBJ2-1|TRBV18|16|-
CASFLRAGNSYNEQFF
TGTGCCAGCTTCCTCAGAGCGGGAAACTCCTACAATGAGCAGTTCTTC
>-|TRBJ1-2|TRBV11-2|16|-
CASSLETGLSNYGYTF
TGTGCCAGCAGCTTAGAGACAGGCCTCTCTAACTATGGCTACACCTTC
>-|TRBJ2-6|TRBV28|15|-
CASSFQLSGANVLTF
TGTGCCAGCAGTTTTCAGCTTTCTGGGGCCAACGTCCTGACTTTC
>TRBD1|TRBJ2-1|TRBV27|13|-
CASSFARGNEQFF
TGTGCCAGCAGTTTCGCCAGGGGGAATGAGCAGTTCTTC
>TRBD1|TRBJ2-5|TRBV19|16|-
CASSDLLGTGEETQYF
TGTGCCAGTAGTGACTTACTCGGGACAGGGGAAGAGACCCAGTACTTC
>-|TRBJ1-5|TRBV5-1|15|-
CASSLAGKGEQPQHF
TGCGCCAGCAGCTTGGCGGGTAAGGGGGAACAGCCCCAGCATTTT
>-|TRBJ2-2|TRBV18|16|-
CASSPVRADLSGELFF
TGTGCCAGCTCACCGGTTCGGGCAGATTTGAGCGGGGAGCTGTTTTTT
>-|TRBJ1-1|TRBV7-9|13|-
CASSLESRIEAFF
TGTGCCAGCAGCTTAGAATCGAGGATTGAAGCTTTCTTT
>-|TRBJ2-5|TRBV2|16|-
CASSEITGSLQETQYF
TGTGCCAGCAGTGAAATAACAGGGTCCCTCCAAGAGACCCAGTACTTC
>TRBD1|TRBJ2-2|TRBV19|14|-
CASTPTQGSGELFF
TGTGCCAGTACTCCGACACAGGGGAGCGGGGAGCTGTTTTTT
>-|TRBJ2-2|TRBV5-4|15|-
CASSSPRENTGELFF
TGTGCCAGCAGCTCACCGCGGGAGAACACCGGGGAGCTGTTTTTT
>-|TRBJ2-1|TRBV4-1|14|few
CASSQVWGANEQFF
TGCGCCAGCAGCCAGGTATGGGGGGCGAATGAGCAGTTCTTC
>TRBD2|TRBJ2-1|TRBV14|16|-
CASTPGSSGGWGEQFF
TGTGCCAGCACCCCCGGTTCTAGCGGGGGTTGGGGGGAGCAGTTCTTC
>-|TRBJ2-7|TRBV6-6|16|-
CASSMGVGLNPYEQYF
TGTGCCAGCAGTATGGGTGTGGGCTTGAACCCCTACGAGCAGTACTTC
>TRBD1|TRBJ2-7|TRBV27|15|-
CASSLSSQGADEQYF
TGTGCCAGCAGTTTATCGTCACAGGGGGCGGACGAGCAGTACTTC
>TRBD2|TRBJ2-2|TRBV19|15|-
CASSSLAGGTGELFF
TGTGCCAGTAGTAGCCTAGCGGGAGGGACCGGGGAGCTGTTTTTT
>-|TRBJ1-4|TRBV6-5|12|-
CASRAGNEKLFF
TGTGCCAGCAGGGCAGGGAATGAAAAACTGTTTTTT
>TRBD1|TRBJ2-3|TRBV18|15|once
CASSPGQVRTDTQYF
TGTGCCAGCTCACCCGGACAGGTCAGGACAGATACGCAGTATTTT
>TRBD1|TRBJ2-2|TRBV11-3|16|-
CASSEESRTGAGELFF
TGTGCCAGCAGCGAGGAATCTAGGACAGGCGCCGGGGAGCTGTTTTTT
>TRBD1|TRBJ2-7|TRBV9|15|-
CASSVERGPTYEQYF
TGTGCCAGCAGCGTCGAGAGGGGGCCAACCTACGAGCAGTACTTC
>-|TRBJ2-7|TRBV12-5|14|-
CASGYSQGSYEQYF
TGTGCTAGTGGTTACTCTCAGGGCTCCTACGAGCAGTACTTC
>-|TRBJ2-7|TRBV6-1|13|-
CASSESLTYEQYF
TGTGCCAGCAGTGAATCTCTGACCTACGAGCAGTACTTC
>TRBD2|TRBJ2-1|TRBV18|14|-
CASSPLAGVDEQFF
TGTGCCAGCTCACCCCTAGCGGGGGTAGATGAGCAGTTCTTC
>-|TRBJ1-1|TRBV15|14|-
CATSRPGSTPEAFF
TGTGCCACCAGCAGACCGGGGTCTACCCCTGAAGCTTTCTTT
>TRBD2|TRBJ2-4|TRBV19|16|-
CASSMGRGADKNIQYF
TGTGCCAGTAGTATGGGGAGGGGCGCCGACAAAAACATTCAGTACTTC
>-|TRBJ2-7|TRBV14|13|-
CASSQVPTYEQYF
TGTGCCAGCAGCCAAGTTCCAACCTACGAGCAGTACTTC
>TRBD1|TRBJ1-5|TRBV7-9|14|-
CASSVGTGNQPQHF
TGTGCCAGCAGCGTCGGGACAGGGAATCAGCCCCAGCATTTT
>-|TRBJ2-1|TRBV6-5|16|-
CASSYLTGSRNNEQFF
TGTGCCAGCAGTTACCTAACCGGGTCCCGCAACAATGAGCAGTTCTTC
>-|TRBJ2-2|TRBV6-5|15|-
CASSVSGTRSGELFF
TGTGCCAGCAGTGTATCCGGGACCAGGAGCGGGGAGCTGTTTTTT
>-|TRBJ1-1|TRBV7-2|13|-
CASSPRRNTEAFF
TGTGCCAGCAGCCCACGAAGGAACACTGAAGCTTTCTTT
>-|TRBJ1-1|TRBV27|15|few
CASSLGRGWNTEAFF
TGTGCCAGCAGTTTAGGGCGGGGGTGGAACACTGAAGCTTTCTTT
>-|TRBJ2-4|TRBV25-1|15|-
CASSELSSTKNIQYF
TGTGCCAGCAGTGAGTTGTCTAGCACCAAAAACATTCAGTACTTC
>-|TRBJ1-3|TRBV6-1|15|few
CASRMSLRSGNTIYF
TGTGCCAGCAGAATGTCTCTTCGCTCTGGAAACACCATATATTTT
>TRBD1|TRBJ2-3|TRBV15|15|-
CATSTRTGGTDTQYF
TGTGCCACCAGTACGAGGACAGGGGGCACAGATACGCAGTATTTT
>TRBD1|TRBJ1-2|TRBV12-5|14|-
CASGKGTGGGGYTF
TGTGCTAGTGGGAAGGGGACAGGAGGGGGTGGCTACACCTTC
>-|TRBJ2-3|TRBV5-1|15|-
CASSQFDRDSDTQYF
TGCGCCAGCAGCCAATTTGACCGGGACTCTGATACGCAGTATTTT
>-|TRBJ2-1|TRBV7-9|14|-
CASSWPGGYNEQFF
TGTGCCAGCAGCTGGCCCGGCGGCTACAATGAGCAGTTCTTC
>TRBD1|TRBJ1-1|TRBV7-8|16|once
CASSLFWDRINTEAFF
TGTGCCAGCAGCTTATTTTGGGACAGGATAAACACTGAAGCTTTCTTT
>-|TRBJ1-2|TRBV9|13|-
CASSRSGIYGYTF
TGTGCCAGCAGCCGCAGTGGAATCTATGGCTACACCTTC
>TRBD2|TRBJ2-1|TRBV6-6|14|-
CASSMTSGVNEQFF
TGTGCCAGCAGCATGACTAGCGGGGTTAATGAGCAGTTCTTC
>-|TRBJ1-2|TRBV5-4|17|few
CASSWAGEGRMGYGYTF
TGTGCCAGCAGCTGGGCCGGAGAAGGACGGATGGGCTATGGCTACACCTTC
>-|TRBJ2-7|TRBV6-1|12|-
CASSWGMDEQYF
TGTGCCAGCAGCTGGGGTATGGACGAGCAGTACTTC
>TRBD1|TRBJ1-2|TRBV27|14|-
CASSPQDRVYGYTF
TGTGCCAGCAGTCCCCAGGACAGGGTTTATGGCTACACCTTC
>-|TRBJ2-5|TRBV30|14|-
CAWSVSMTLETQYF
TGTGCCTGGAGTGTGTCCATGACCCTAGAGACCCAGTACTTC
>TRBD1|TRBJ2-5|TRBV7-9|15|-
CASSSRQGARETQYF
TGTGCCAGCAGCTCCCGACAGGGGGCGAGGGAGACCCAGTACTTC